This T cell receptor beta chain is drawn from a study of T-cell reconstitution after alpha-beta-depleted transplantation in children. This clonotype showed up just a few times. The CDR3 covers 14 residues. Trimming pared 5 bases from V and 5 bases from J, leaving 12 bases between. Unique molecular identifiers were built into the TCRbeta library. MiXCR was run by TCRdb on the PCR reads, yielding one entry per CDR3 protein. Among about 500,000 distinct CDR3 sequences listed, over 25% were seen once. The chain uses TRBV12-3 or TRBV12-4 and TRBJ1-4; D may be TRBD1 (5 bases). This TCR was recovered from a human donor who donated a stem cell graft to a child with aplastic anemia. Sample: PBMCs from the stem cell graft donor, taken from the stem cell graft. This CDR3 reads CASSLAGGNEKLFF. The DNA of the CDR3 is TGTGCCAGCAGTCTCGCGGGGGGGAATGAAAAACTGTTTTTT.